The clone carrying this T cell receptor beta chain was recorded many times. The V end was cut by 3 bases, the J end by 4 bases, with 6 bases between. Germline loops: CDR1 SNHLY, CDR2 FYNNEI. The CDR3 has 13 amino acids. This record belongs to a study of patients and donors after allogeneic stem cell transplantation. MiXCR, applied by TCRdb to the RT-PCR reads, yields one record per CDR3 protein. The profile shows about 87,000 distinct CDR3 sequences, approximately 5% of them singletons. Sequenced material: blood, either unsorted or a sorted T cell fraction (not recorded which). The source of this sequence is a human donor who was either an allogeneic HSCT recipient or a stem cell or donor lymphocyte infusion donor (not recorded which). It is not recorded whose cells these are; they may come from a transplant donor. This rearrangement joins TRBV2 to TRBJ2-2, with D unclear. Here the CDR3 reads CASSDFPTGELFF. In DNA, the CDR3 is TGTGCCAGCAGTGATTTCCCCACCGGGGAGCTGTTTTTT.